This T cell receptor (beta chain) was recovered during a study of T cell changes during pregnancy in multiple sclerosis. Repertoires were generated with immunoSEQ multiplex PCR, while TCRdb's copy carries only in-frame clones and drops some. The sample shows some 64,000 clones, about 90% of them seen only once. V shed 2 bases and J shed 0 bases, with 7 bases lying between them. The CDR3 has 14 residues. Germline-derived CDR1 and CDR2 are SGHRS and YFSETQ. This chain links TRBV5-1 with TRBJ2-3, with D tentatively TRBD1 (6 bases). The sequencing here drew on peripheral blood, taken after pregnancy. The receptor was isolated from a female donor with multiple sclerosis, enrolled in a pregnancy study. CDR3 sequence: CASSFGQSTDTQYF. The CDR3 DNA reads TGCGCCAGCAGCTTTGGACAGAGCACAGATACGCAGTATTTT.